This T cell receptor beta chain was profiled in a study of T cells in Graves' hyperthyroidism and ophthalmopathy. CDR1 and CDR2 (germline): SQVTM, ANQGSEA. This CDR3 comprises 13 residues. V shed 2 bases and J 6 bases; nucleotides not matched to a gene: 3. From RNA transcripts, TCR beta CDR3 regions were amplified. The TCR CDR3 was amplified in a first-round RT-PCR using the HTBI primer set. A single record per CDR3 protein comes from TCRdb applying MiXCR to the multiplex PCR reads. The sample yields fewer than 250,000 distinct CDR3 sequences, approximately 25% seen once. The TCR comes from a woman between 40 and 55 years old with Graves' ophthalmopathy. The V and J genes are TRBV29-1 and TRBJ2-2; TRBD2 matches 7 bases. The sample was blood. The CDR3 loop reads CSVENRGAGELFF. The CDR3 nucleotides read TGCAGCGTTGAAAACCGGGGGGCCGGGGAGCTGTTTTTT.